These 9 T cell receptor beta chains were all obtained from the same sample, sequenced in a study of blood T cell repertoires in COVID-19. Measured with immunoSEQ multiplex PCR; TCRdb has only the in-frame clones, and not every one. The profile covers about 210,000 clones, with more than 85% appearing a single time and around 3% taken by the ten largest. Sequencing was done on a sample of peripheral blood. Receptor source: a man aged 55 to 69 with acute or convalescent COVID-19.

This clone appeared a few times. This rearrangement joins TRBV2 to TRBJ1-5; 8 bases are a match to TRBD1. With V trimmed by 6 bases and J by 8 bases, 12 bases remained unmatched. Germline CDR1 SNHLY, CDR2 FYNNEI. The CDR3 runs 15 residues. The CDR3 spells CASRGYDRGGKPQHF. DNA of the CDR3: TGTGCCAGCAGAGGATACGACAGGGGAGGCAAGCCCCAGCATTTT.

The DNA for the CDR3 is TGTGCCTGGAGTGTGGGAGGGGGCACAGATACGCAGTATTTT. The encoded protein is CAWSVGGGTDTQYF. This chain links TRBV30 with TRBJ2-3; 7 bases are shared with TRBD2. This CDR3 has 14 residues. The germline CDR1 and CDR2 sequences are GTSNPN and SVGIG (reference sequence). V was clipped by 0 bases and J by 1 base; unmatched bases: 1.

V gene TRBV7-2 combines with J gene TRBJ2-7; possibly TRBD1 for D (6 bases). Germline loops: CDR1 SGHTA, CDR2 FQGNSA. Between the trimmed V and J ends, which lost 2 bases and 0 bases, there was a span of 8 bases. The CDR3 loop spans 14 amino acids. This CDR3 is CASSLTGSSYEQYF. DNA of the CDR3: TGTGCCAGCAGCTTAACAGGGAGCTCCTACGAGCAGTACTTC.

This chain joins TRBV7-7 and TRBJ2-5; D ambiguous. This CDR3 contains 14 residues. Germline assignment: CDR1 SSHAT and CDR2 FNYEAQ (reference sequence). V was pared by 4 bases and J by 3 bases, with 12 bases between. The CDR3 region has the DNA TGTGCCAGCAGCTCCTCAACTCTCAAAGAGACCCAGTACTTC. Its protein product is CASSSSTLKETQYF.

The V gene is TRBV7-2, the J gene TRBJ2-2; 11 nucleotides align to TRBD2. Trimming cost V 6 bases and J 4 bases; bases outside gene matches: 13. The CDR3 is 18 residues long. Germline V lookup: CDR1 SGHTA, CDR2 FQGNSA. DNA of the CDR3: TGTGCCAGCAGTCACGGGGGCCTAGCGGGGGGCTCCACCGGGGAGCTGTTTTTT. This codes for CASSHGGLAGGSTGELFF.

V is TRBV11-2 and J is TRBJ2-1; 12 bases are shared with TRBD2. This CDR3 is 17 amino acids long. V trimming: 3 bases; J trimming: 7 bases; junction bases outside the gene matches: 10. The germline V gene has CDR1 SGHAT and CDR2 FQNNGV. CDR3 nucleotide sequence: TGTGCCAGCAGCTTTCCCGGACTAGCGGGGAGAACAAATGAGCAGTTCTTC. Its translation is CASSFPGLAGRTNEQFF.

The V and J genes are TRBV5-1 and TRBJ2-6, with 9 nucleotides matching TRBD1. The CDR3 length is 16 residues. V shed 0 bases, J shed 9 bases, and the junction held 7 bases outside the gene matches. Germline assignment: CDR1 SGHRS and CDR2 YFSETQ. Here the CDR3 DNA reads TGCGCCAGCAGCTTGGCCACCGGGACAGGGCACAACGTCCTGACTTTC. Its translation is CASSLATGTGHNVLTF.

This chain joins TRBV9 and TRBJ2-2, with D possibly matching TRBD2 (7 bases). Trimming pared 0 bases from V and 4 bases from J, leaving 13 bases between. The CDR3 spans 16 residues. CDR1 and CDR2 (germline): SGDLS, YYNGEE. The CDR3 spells CASSVGGGGGTGELFF. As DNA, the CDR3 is TGTGCCAGCAGCGTAGGTGGGGGGGGCGGCACCGGGGAGCTGTTTTTT.

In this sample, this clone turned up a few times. The CDR3 region is CASSPTEGEKLFF. The CDR3 nucleotides are TGTGCCAGCAGCCCAACGGAGGGTGAAAAACTGTTTTTT. The rearrangement joins TRBV3-1 (or the pseudogene TRBV3-2) to TRBJ1-4, with D unclear. The CDR3 runs 13 residues. Trimming removed 4 bases at V and 7 bases at J, with 10 bases between. The germline CDR1 and CDR2 sequences are LGHDT and YNNKEL (reference sequence).